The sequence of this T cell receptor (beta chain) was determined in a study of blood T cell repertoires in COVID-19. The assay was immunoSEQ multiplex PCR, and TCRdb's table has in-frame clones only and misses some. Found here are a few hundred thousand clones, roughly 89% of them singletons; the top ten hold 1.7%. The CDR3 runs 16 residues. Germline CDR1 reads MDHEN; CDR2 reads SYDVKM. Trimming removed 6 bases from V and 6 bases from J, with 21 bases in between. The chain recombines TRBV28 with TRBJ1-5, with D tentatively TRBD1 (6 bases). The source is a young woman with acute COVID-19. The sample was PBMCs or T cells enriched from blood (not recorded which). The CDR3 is CASSPTVGAGTQPQHF. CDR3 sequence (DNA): TGTGCCAGCAGCCCTACCGTGGGGGCGGGTACTCAGCCCCAGCATTTT.